The entry that follows covers one T cell receptor (beta chain) sequence. As yet, its antigen is unknown. The CDR3 goes on 3 residues after the read ends, and that part is filled in from the germline J gene. Generated by immunoSEQ multiplex PCR, the TCRdb table keeps only in-frame clones and is missing some. The sample data list tens of thousands of clones. This entry is derived from a study of T cells in women clearing cervical HPV infection. As for the study in general: Cases: HPV16-related CIN3 or worse on histology, 2 invasive cancers.

Study outcomes and limitations: Unknown T-cell numbers per sample may underlie the richness differences.

V lost 0 bases, J lost 1 base, and 6 bases lay in between. The CDR3 consists of 14 residues. Germline CDR1 and CDR2: MNHEY and SVGEGT. All participants had a single incident cervical HPV16 infection, and prevalent HPV16 infections were excluded. The receptor comes from a woman aged 18 to 69 with a cervical HPV16 infection that either progressed to CIN3+ or cleared (not recorded which). The source material was blood buffy coat. The genes are TRBV6-2 or TRBV6-3 and TRBJ1-1, with D perhaps TRBD1 (6 bases). The chain's CDR3 is CASSYSRGNTEAFF. The CDR3 DNA, read in part, is TGTGCCAGCAGTTACTCCAGGGGGAACACTGAA.